This T cell receptor (beta chain) was retrieved from a study of T cell repertoires in cytomegalovirus infection. For the study at large: Well-studied HLA-B-restricted CMV epitopes were used in the study alongside recently identified HLA-C-restricted ones. Public TCR beta signatures marked donors with CMV infection and the matching HLA. Study-wide findings and caveats: In two of eight donors, the top clonotype was HLA-C-restricted CMV-specific. Individuals carrying CMV plus the relevant HLA were identified by cumulative frequency of public TCR beta families.

TCRdb itself ran the reads through MiXCR, one entry per CDR3 protein. The sample records tens of thousands of distinct CDR3 sequences, under 30% being singletons. CDR1 and CDR2 from the germline V gene are DFQATT and SNEGSKA (reference sequence). There are 12 residues in the CDR3. The V end lost 8 bases, the J end lost 10 bases, and 20 bases lay between the germline ends. This clonotype came up a few times. Its target is unknown. The chain carries TRBV20-1 and TRBJ1-2; perhaps TRBD1 as D (6 bases). Specimen: CD8+ T cells from cultured PBMCs, collected from culture after CMV antigen stimulation. The sequence came from a human donor in good health (CMV status not recorded). Some clones in this sample may be carry-over from other donors' samples. CDR3 nucleotide sequence: TGCAGTTCCCCAGACAGGACCAACCACTACACCTTC. Residues: CSSPDRTNHYTF.